This TCR beta chain emerged from a study of T-cell memory formation after mild COVID-19. Study overall: In these data, TCR clusters were largely donor specific.

CDR3 length: 15 amino acids. The V gene end was trimmed by 1 base and the J gene end by 0 bases; junction bases not matched to a gene: 3. The germline V gene has CDR1 SQVTM and CDR2 ANQGSEA. This clonotype was picked up a small number of times. TCRdb reanalysed the 5' RACE reads using MiXCR and keeps one entry per CDR3 protein. This sample carries 470,000 or so distinct CDR3 sequences, roughly 20% of them seen once, and the ten largest clones take approximately 8.1%. What was sequenced was PBMCs or a T cell subset sorted from them (not recorded which). This sequence originates from an adult woman who had mild COVID-19 (a few samples of this study predate the infection). Cell type and time point are not known. The chain links TRBV29-1 to TRBJ2-7; 10 bases are a match to TRBD1. As DNA, the CDR3 is TGCAGCGTTGAAGTCGGACAGGGGGACTCCTACGAGCAGTACTTC. Encoded protein: CSVEVGQGDSYEQYF.